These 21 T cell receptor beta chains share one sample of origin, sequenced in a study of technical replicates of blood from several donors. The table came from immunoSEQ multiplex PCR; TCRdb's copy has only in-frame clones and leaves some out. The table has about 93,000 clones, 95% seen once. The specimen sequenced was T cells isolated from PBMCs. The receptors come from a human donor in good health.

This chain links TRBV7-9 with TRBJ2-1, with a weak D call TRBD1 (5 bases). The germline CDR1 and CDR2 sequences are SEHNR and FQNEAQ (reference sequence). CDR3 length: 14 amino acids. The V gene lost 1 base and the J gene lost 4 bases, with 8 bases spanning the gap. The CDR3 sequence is CASSLEGQYNEQFF. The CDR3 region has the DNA TGTGCCAGCAGCTTAGAGGGGCAGTACAATGAGCAGTTCTTC.

The CDR3 DNA reads as TGTGCCAGCAGCTTGGACAGGGGGCAACCCGCTGAAGCTTTCTTT. Amino acid sequence: CASSLDRGQPAEAFF. The chain uses TRBV21-1 and TRBJ1-1; no check of the table's D call, TRBD1, against the DNA was made. TRBV21-1 is a known pseudogene. The CDR3 is 15 residues long.

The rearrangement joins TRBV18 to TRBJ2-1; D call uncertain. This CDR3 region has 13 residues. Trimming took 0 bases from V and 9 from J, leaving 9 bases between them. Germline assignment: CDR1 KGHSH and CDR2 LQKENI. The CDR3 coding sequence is TGTGCCAGCTCACCACCAACCGACTCTGAGCAGTTCTTC. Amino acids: CASSPPTDSEQFF.

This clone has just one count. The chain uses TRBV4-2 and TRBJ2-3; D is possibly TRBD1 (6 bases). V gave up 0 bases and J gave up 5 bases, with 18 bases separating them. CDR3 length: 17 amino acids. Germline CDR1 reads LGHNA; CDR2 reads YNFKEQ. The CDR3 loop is CASSQDNTGRIVDTQYF. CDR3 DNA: TGTGCCAGCAGCCAAGATAACACAGGGCGGATAGTAGATACGCAGTATTTT.

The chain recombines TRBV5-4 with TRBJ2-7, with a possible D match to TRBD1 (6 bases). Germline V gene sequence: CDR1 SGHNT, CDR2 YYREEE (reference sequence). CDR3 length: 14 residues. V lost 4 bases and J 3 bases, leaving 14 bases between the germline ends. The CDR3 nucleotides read TGTGCCAGCAGCCCGGACAGTTTCGACTACGAGCAGTACTTC. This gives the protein CASSPDSFDYEQYF.

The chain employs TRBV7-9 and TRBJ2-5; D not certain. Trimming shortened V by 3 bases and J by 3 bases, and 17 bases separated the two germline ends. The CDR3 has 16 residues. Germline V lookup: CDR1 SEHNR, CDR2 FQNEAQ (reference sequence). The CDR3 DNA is TGTGCCAGCAGCTTGATTGCTTTGTGGCAAAAAGAGACCCAGTACTTC. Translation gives CASSLIALWQKETQYF.

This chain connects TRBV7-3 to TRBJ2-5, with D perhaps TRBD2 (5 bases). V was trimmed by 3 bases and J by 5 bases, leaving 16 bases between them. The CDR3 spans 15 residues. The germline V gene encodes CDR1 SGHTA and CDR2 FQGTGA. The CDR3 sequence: CASSLGGSPLETQYF. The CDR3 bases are TGTGCCAGCAGCTTGGGTGGGAGCCCCCTGGAGACCCAGTACTTC. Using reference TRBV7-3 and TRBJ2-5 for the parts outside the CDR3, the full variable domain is GAGVSQTPSNKVTEKGKYVELRCDPISGHTALYWYRQSLGQGPEFLIYFQGTGAADDSGLPNDRFFAVRPEGSVSTLKIQRTERGDSAVYLCASSLGGSPLETQYFGPGTRLLVL.

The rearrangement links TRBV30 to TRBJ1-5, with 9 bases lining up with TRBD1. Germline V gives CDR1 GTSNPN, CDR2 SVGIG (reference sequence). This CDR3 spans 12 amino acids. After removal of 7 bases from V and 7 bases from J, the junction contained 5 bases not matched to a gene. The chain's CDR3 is CAYRGLNQPQHF. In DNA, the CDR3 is TGTGCCTACAGGGGGCTTAACCAGCCCCAGCATTTT.

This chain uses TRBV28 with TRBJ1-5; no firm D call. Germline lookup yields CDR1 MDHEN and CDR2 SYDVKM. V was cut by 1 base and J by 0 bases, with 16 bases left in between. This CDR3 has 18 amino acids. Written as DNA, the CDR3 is TGTGCCAGCAGTTTATTCAGGTTGGAGGATCATAGCAATCAGCCCCAGCATTTT. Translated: CASSLFRLEDHSNQPQHF.

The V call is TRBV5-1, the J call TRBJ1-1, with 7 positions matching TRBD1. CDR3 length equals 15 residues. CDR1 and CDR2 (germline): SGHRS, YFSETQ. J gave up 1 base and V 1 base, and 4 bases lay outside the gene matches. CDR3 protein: CASSLKSGGNTEAFF. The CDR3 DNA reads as TGCGCCAGCAGCTTGAAGTCAGGGGGGAACACTGAAGCTTTCTTT.

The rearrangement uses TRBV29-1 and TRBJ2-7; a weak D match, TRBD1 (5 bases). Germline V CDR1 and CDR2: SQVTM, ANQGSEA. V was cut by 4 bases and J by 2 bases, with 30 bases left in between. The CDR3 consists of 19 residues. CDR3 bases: TGCAGCGTTGGGGGCCAGGCAGGCAGGCGTGGGAAGCCTACCTACGAGCAGTACTTC. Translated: CSVGGQAGRRGKPTYEQYF.

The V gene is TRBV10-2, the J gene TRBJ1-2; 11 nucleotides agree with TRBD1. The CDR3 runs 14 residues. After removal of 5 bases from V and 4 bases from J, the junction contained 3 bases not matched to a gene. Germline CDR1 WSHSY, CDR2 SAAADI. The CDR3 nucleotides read TGCGCCAGCAGTTTGGACAGGGGGCTCTATGGCTACACCTTC. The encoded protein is CASSLDRGLYGYTF.

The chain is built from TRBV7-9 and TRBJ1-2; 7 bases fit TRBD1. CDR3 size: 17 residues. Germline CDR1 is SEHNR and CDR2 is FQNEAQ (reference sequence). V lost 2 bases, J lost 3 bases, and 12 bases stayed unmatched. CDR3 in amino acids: CASSLKDRWTPHYGYTF. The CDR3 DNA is TGTGCCAGCAGCTTAAAGGACAGGTGGACCCCCCACTATGGCTACACCTTC.

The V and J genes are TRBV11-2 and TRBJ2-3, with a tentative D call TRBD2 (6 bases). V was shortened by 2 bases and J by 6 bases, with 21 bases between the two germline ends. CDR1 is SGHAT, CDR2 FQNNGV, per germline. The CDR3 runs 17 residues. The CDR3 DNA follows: TGTGCCAGCAGCTTACGGGTGGGGAGGACCCGAGGGGATACGCAGTATTTT. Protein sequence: CASSLRVGRTRGDTQYF.

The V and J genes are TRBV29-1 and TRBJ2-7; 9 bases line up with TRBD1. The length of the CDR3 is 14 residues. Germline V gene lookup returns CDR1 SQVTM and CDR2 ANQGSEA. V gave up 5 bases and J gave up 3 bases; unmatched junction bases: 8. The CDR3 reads CSVSDRGPLYEQYF. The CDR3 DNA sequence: TGCAGCGTTTCGGACAGGGGACCTCTCTACGAGCAGTACTTC.

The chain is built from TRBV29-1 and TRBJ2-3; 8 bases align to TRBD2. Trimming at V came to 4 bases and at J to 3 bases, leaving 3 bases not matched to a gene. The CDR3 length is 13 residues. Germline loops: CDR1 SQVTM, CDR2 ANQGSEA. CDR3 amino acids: CSVGGGQTDTQYF. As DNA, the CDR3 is TGCAGCGTTGGCGGGGGGCAGACAGATACGCAGTATTTT.

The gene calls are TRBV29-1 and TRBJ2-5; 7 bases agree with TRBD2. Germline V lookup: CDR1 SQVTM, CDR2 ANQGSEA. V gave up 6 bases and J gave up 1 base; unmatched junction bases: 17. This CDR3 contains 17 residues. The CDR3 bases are TGCAGCGTGCAGGGACCGGGGGGACTCGTAATCCAAGAGACCCAGTACTTC. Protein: CSVQGPGGLVIQETQYF.

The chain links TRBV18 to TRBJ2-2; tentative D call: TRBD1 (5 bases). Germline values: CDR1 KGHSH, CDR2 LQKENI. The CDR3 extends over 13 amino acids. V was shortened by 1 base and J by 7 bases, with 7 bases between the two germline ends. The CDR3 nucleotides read TGTGCCAGCTCACCACTTGGACACGGGGAGCTGTTTTTT. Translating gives CASSPLGHGELFF.

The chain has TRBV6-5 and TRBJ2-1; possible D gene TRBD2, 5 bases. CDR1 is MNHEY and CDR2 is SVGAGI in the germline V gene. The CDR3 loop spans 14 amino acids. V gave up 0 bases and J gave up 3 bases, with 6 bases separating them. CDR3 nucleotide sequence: TGTGCCAGCAGTTACTCGGGAGTCTACAATGAGCAGTTCTTC. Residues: CASSYSGVYNEQFF.

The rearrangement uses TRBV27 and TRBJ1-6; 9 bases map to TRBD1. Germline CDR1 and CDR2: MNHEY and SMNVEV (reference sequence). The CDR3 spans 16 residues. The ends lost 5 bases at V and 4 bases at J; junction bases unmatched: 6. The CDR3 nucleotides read TGTGCCAGCAGTGCCGGGACAGGGACTTATAATTCACCCCTCCACTTT. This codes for CASSAGTGTYNSPLHF.

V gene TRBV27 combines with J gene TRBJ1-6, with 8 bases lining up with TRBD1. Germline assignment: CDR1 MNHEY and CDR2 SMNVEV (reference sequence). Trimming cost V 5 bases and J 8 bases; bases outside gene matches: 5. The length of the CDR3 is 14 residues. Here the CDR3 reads CASSPGQDHSPLHF. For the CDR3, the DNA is TGTGCCAGCAGTCCGGGACAGGATCATTCACCCCTCCACTTT.